The clone carrying this T cell receptor beta chain appeared a few times. Its antigen is as yet unknown. This record comes from a study of spatial heterogeneity in lung cancer. Overall study context: Alpha-chain sequences were consistently detected less often than beta-chain sequences. Overall study findings and caveats: Resection saw ubiquitous expanded tumor TCRs appear in blood more than follow-up did.

Time point reported: sample taken at primary tumor resection. Material for sequencing was whole RNA from tumor, nontumor lung or frozen PBMC, left unsorted. The 65 or so donors had untreated early-stage non-small cell lung cancer. The CDR3 loop spans 15 amino acids. The V end was cut by 0 bases, the J end by 3 bases, with 13 bases between. CDR1 SGDLS and CDR2 YYNGEE come from the germline V gene. Unique molecular identifiers, one per molecule, were present on every TCR cDNA molecule. MiXCR was run by TCRdb on the 5' RACE reads, yielding one entry per CDR3 protein. The repertoire includes about 92,000 distinct CDR3 sequences, approximately 12% of them detected once, and about 41% sits in the top ten.

The chain employs TRBV9 and TRBJ2-7; D possibly corresponds to TRBD1 (5 bases). This clonotype was obtained from a male donor with early-stage non-small cell lung cancer. Sample: PBMCs, taken at surgery. Here the CDR3 reads CASSVAPGMGYEQYF. CDR3 DNA sequence: TGTGCCAGCAGCGTAGCACCAGGGATGGGCTACGAGCAGTACTTC.